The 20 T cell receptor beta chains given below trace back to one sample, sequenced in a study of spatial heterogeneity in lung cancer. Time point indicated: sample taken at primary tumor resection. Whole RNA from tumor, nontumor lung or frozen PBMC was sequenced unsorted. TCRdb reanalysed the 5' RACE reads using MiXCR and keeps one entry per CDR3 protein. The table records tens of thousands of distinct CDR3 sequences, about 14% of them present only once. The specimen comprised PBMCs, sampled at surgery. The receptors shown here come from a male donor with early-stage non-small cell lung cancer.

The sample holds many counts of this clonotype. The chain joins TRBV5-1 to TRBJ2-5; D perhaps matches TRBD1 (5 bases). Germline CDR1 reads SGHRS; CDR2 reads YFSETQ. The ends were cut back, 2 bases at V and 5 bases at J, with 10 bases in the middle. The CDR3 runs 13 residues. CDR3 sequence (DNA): TGCGCCAGCAGCTTCAGGGCTTCGGAGACCCAGTACTTC. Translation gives CASSFRASETQYF. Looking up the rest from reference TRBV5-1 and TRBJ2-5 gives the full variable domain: KAGVTQTPRYLIKTRGQQVTLSCSPISGHRSVSWYQQTPGQGLQFLFEYFSETQRNKGNFPGRFSGRQFSNSRSEMNVSTLELGDSALYLCASSFRASETQYFGPGTRLLVL.

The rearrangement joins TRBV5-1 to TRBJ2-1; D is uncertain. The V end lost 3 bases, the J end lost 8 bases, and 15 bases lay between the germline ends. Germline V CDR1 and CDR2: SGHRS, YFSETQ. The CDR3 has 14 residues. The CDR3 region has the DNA TGCGCCAGCAGCTCCGGACCCCCCCCAGATGAGCAGTTCTTC. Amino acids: CASSSGPPPDEQFF.

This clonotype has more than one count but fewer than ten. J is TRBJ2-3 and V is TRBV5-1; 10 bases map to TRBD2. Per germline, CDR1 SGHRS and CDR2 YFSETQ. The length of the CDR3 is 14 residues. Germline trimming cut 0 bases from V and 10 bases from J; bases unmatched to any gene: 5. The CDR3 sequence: CASSLGLAGEAQYF. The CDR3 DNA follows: TGCGCCAGCAGCTTGGGGCTAGCGGGAGAGGCGCAGTATTTT.

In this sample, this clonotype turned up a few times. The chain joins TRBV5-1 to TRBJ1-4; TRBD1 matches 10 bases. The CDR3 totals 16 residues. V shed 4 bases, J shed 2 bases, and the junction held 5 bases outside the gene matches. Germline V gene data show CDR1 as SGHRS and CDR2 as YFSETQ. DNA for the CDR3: TGCGCCAGCAGCCCCGGGACAGGGGTCACTAATGAAAAACTGTTTTTT. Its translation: CASSPGTGVTNEKLFF.

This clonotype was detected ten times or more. The CDR3 loop is CASSFGTGSYEQYF. CDR3 nucleotides: TGTGCCAGCAGTTTTGGAACAGGCTCCTACGAGCAGTACTTC. This chain connects TRBV6-6 to TRBJ2-7; tentatively, D is TRBD1 (5 bases). V was cut by 4 bases and J by 0 bases, with 10 bases left in between. CDR1 and CDR2 (germline): MNHNY, SVGAGI (reference sequence). CDR3 length: 14 amino acids.

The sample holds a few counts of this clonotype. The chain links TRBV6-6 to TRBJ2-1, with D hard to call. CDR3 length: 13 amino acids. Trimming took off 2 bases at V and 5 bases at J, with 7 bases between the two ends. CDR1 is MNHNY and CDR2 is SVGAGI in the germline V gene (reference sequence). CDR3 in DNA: TGTGCCAGCAGTTACGCTAATCACAATGAGCAGTTCTTC. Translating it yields CASSYANHNEQFF.

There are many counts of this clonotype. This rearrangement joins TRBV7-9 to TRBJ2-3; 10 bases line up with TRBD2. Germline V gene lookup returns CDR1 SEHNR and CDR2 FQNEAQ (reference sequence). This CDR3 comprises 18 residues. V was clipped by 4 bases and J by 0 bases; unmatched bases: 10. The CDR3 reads CASSSGLAEGFSTDTQYF. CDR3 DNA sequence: TGTGCCAGCAGCTCAGGACTAGCGGAGGGATTCAGCACAGATACGCAGTATTTT.

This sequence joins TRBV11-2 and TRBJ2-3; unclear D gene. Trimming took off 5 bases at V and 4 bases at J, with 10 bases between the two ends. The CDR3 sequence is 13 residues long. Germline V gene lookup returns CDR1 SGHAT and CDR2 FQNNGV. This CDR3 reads CASSPMVADTQYF. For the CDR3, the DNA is TGTGCCAGCAGCCCAATGGTCGCAGATACGCAGTATTTT.

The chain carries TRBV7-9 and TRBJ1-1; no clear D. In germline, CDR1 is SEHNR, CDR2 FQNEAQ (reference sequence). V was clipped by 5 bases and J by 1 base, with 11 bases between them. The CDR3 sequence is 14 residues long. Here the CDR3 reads CASSRAETNTEAFF. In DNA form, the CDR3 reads TGTGCCAGCAGCCGTGCCGAGACGAACACTGAAGCTTTCTTT.

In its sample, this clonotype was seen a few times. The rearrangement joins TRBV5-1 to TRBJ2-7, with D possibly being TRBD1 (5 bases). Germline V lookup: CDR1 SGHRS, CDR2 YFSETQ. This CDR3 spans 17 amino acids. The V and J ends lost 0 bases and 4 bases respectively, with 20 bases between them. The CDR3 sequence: CASSLAMSRAGRYEQYF. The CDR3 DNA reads TGCGCCAGCAGCTTGGCCATGTCCAGGGCTGGTCGGTACGAGCAGTACTTC.

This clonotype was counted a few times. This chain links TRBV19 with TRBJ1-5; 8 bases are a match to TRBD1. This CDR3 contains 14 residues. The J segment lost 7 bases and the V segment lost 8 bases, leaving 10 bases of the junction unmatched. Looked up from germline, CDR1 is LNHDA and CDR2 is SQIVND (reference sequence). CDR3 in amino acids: CASDGTGLKQPQHF. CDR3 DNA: TGTGCCAGTGACGGGACAGGACTCAAACAGCCCCAGCATTTT.

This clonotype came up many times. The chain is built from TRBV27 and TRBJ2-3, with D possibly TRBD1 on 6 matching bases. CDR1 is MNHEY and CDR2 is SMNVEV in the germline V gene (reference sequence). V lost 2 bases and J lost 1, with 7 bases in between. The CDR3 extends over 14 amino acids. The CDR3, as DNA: TGTGCCAGCAGTTTAAACAGGGGCACAGATACGCAGTATTTT. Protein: CASSLNRGTDTQYF.

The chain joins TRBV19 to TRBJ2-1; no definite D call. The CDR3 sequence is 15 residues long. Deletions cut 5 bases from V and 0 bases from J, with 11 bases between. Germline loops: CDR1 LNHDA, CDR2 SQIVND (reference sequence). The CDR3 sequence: CASSPLSVSYNEQFF. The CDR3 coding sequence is TGTGCCAGTAGTCCCCTCTCGGTCTCCTACAATGAGCAGTTCTTC.

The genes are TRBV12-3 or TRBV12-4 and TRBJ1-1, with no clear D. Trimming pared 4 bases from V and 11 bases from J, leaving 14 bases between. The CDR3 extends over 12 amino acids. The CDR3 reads CASSSTTRVAFF. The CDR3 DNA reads TGTGCCAGCAGTTCCACGACCCGAGTGGCTTTCTTT.

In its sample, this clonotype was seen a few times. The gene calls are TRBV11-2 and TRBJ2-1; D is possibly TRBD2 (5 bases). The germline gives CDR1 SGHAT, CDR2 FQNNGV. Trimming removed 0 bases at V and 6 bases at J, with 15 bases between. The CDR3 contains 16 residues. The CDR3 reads CASSLDLARGSNEQFF. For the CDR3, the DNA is TGTGCCAGCAGCTTAGATCTAGCACGTGGAAGCAATGAGCAGTTCTTC.

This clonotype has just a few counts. CDR3 coding DNA: TGTGCCAGCAGCTTAACAGGGGCGGATTACAATGAGCAGTTCTTC. Protein sequence: CASSLTGADYNEQFF. This chain uses TRBV11-3 with TRBJ2-1; the match to TRBD1 covers 7 bases. This CDR3 has 15 residues. V shed 2 bases, J shed 4 bases, and the junction held 5 bases outside the gene matches. CDR1 is SGHNT and CDR2 is YENEEA in the germline V gene.

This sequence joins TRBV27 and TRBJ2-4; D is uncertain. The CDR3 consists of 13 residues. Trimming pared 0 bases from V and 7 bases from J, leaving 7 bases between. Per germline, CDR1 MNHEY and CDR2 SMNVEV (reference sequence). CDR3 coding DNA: TGTGCCAGCAGTTTATCGCATCTTAACATTCAGTACTTC. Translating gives CASSLSHLNIQYF.

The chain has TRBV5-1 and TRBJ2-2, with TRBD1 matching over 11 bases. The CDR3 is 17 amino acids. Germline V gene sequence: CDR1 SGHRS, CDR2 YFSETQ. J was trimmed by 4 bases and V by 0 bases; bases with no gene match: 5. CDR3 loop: CASSLEPGTGGTGELFF. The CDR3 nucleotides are TGCGCCAGCAGCTTGGAGCCCGGGACAGGGGGCACCGGGGAGCTGTTTTTT.

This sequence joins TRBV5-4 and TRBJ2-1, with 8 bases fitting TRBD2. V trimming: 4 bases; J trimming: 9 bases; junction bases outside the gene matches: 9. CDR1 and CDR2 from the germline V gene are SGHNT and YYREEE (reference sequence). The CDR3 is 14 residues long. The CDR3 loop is CASSRGPAGAEQFF. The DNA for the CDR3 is TGTGCCAGCAGCAGGGGACCAGCGGGAGCTGAGCAGTTCTTC. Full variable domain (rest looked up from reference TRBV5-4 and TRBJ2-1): ETGVTQSPTHLIKTRGQQVTLRCSSQSGHNTVSWYQQALGQGPQFIFQYYREEENGRGNFPPRFSGLQFPNYSSELNVNALELDDSALYLCASSRGPAGAEQFFGPGTRLTVL.

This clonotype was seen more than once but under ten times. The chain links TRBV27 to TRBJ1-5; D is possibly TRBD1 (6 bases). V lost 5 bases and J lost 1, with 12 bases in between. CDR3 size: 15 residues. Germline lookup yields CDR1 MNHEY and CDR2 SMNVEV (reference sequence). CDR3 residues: CASSRETGSNQPQHF. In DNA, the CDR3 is TGTGCCAGCAGTAGAGAGACAGGAAGCAATCAGCCCCAGCATTTT.